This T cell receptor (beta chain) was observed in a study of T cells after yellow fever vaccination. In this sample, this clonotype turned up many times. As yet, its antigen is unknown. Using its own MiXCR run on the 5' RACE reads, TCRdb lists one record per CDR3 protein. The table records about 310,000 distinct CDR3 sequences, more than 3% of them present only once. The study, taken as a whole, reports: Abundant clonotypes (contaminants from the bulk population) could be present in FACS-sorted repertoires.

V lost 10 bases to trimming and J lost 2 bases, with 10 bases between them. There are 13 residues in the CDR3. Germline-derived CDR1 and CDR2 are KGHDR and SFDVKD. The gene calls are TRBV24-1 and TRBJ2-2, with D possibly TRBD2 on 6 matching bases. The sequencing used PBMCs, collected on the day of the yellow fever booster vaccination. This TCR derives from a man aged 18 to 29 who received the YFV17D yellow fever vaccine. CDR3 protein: CATGLPNTGELFF. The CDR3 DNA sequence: TGTGCCACTGGACTACCAAACACCGGGGAGCTGTTTTTT.